This T cell receptor (beta chain) was sequenced during a study of T cell repertoires in cytomegalovirus infection. Study-level information: Use of recently identified HLA-C-restricted and well-studied HLA-B-restricted CMV epitopes was part of the study. From public TCR beta signatures came an indication of both CMV infection and matching HLA type.

Comments on this clonotype: Its antigen is unknown.

General study results and limits: Clonotypes of TCR beta that were HLA-C-restricted and CMV-specific dominated the ex vivo response.

Each CDR3 protein is one row after TCRdb ran MiXCR on the reads. In the table there are tens of thousands of distinct CDR3 sequences, around 18% of which are singletons. Per the germline V gene, CDR1 is LGHNA and CDR2 is YNFKEQ. CDR3 length: 14 amino acids. Trimming cost V 0 bases and J 2 bases, with 5 bases left between them. Sequencing used CD8+ T cells from cultured PBMCs, obtained from culture after CMV antigen stimulation. V usage is TRBV4-2 and J usage is TRBJ2-1, with TRBD2 as a possible D gene (5 bases). This receptor was taken from a human donor in good health (CMV status not recorded). Some clones in this sample may be carry-over from other donors' samples. CDR3 sequence (DNA): TGTGCCAGCAGCCAAGAACTAGCCTACAATGAGCAGTTCTTC. The encoded protein is CASSQELAYNEQFF.